This TCR beta chain was recovered during a study of T cell responses to AZD1222 COVID-19 vaccine. Regarding the study as a whole: Clonal diversity was possibly underestimated; the donors were predominantly white British and more often female. Breadth and depth of Spike-specific TCRs rose after two AZD1222 doses. None of the repertoires were sampled until the peak T cell response had passed. At baseline, seropositivity was found in only six or seven AZD1222 recipients.

Trimming took off 5 bases at V and 4 bases at J, with 17 bases between the two ends. This CDR3 has 15 amino acids. Per the germline V gene, CDR1 is MNHEY and CDR2 is SVGAGI. Clones were read by immunoSEQ multiplex PCR, and TCRdb kept only the in-frame ones, dropping some. The sample lists 100,000 to 120,000 clones, approximately 85% seen once, with about 4.5% in the top ten. Notes on this clone: Its target is unknown.

The rearrangement links TRBV6-5 to TRBJ1-1; maybe TRBD1 (5 bases). Here the sequenced sample was peripheral blood, taken on day 0 of AZD1222 vaccination. The clonotype was recovered from an adult in good health. CDR3 loop: CASSQSRGSGTEAFF. Here the CDR3 DNA reads TGTGCCAGCAGTCAGAGCCGGGGGTCGGGCACTGAAGCTTTCTTT.